A single sample is the source of the 15 T cell receptor beta chains below, sequenced in a study of blood T cells in healthy people across ages. A second PCR, run for about 7 to 11 cycles, used a sample-barcoded 5' primer plus a J-beta primer mix. TCRdb analysed the 5' RACE reads with MiXCR anew, one entry per CDR3 protein. The table includes around 690,000 distinct CDR3 sequences, under 65% detected once. The sequenced sample was blood. These receptors all come from a man aged 55 to 70 in good health.

The rearrangement links TRBV25-1 to TRBJ1-1; 8 bases are a match to TRBD1. Germline V gene lookup returns CDR1 MGHDK and CDR2 SYGVNS. This CDR3 spans 17 amino acids. V shed 2 bases, J shed 0 bases, and the junction held 8 bases outside the gene matches. As DNA, the CDR3 is TGTGCCAGCAGTGAAACCCACGGACAGGGTATGAACACTGAAGCTTTCTTT. This sequence encodes CASSETHGQGMNTEAFF.

This clonotype has just a few counts. The V and J genes are TRBV12-3 or TRBV12-4 and TRBJ1-1; D remains ambiguous. The CDR3 totals 13 residues. With 5 bases removed from V and 8 bases from J, the gap between germline ends came to 15 bases. This CDR3 is CASSHYISGEAFF. The CDR3, as DNA: TGTGCCAGCAGTCATTATATCTCTGGGGAAGCTTTCTTT.

The chain links TRBV20-1 to TRBJ1-4; D may be TRBD1 (5 bases). The CDR3 runs 14 residues. V lost 3 bases to trimming and J lost 7 bases, with 15 bases between them. CDR1 is DFQATT and CDR2 is SNEGSKA in the germline V gene (reference sequence). CDR3 DNA: TGCAGTGCTAGTCGGGGGGACTCGGGTGAAAAACTGTTTTTT. The encoded protein is CSASRGDSGEKLFF.

The chain joins TRBV29-1 to TRBJ2-3; D is possibly TRBD1 (6 bases). CDR1 and CDR2 from the germline V gene are SQVTM and ANQGSEA. The CDR3 loop spans 13 amino acids. The germline V and J ends were trimmed by 4 bases and 4 bases, with 12 bases remaining between them. The CDR3 DNA follows: TGCAGCGTTGTGGGTACAGGGCCAGATACGCAGTATTTT. As protein: CSVVGTGPDTQYF.

V is TRBV20-1 and J is TRBJ1-5; a possible D gene is TRBD1 (5 bases). The CDR3 loop spans 15 amino acids. The V and J ends lost 3 bases and 0 bases respectively, with 12 bases between them. CDR1 is DFQATT, CDR2 SNEGSKA, per germline (reference sequence). The CDR3 nucleotides are TGCAGTGCTAGGGGGCGGGGCTTTAGCAATCAGCCCCAGCATTTT. Residues: CSARGRGFSNQPQHF.

The chain has TRBV7-2 and TRBJ2-1, with a weak D call TRBD1 (5 bases). The germline V gene encodes CDR1 SGHTA and CDR2 FQGNSA. Trimming removed 8 bases at V and 3 bases at J, with 11 bases between. The CDR3 runs 13 residues. The CDR3 DNA sequence: TGTGCCAGCGGGGCAGGACGCTACAATGAGCAGTTCTTC. Its protein is CASGAGRYNEQFF.

This chain uses TRBV20-1 with TRBJ2-1; TRBD2 aligns across 14 bases. There are 15 residues in the CDR3. Germline assignment: CDR1 DFQATT and CDR2 SNEGSKA (reference sequence). J was trimmed by 8 bases and V by 4 bases; bases with no gene match: 7. CDR3 nucleotide sequence: TGCAGTGCTAAGCCGGGACTAGCGGGGGCCGATGAGCAGTTCTTC. Protein sequence: CSAKPGLAGADEQFF.

The V call is TRBV5-1, the J call TRBJ2-5; D is uncertain. V was pared by 5 bases and J by 2 bases, with 7 bases between. The CDR3 sequence is 12 residues long. Germline V lookup: CDR1 SGHRS, CDR2 YFSETQ. The CDR3 is CASRAQQETQYF. The CDR3, as DNA: TGCGCCAGCAGAGCTCAGCAAGAGACCCAGTACTTC.

The V and J genes are TRBV20-1 and TRBJ1-1; D is possibly TRBD1 (6 bases). Germline loops: CDR1 DFQATT, CDR2 SNEGSKA (reference sequence). This CDR3 spans 14 amino acids. V gave up 6 bases and J gave up 6 bases, with 20 bases separating them. The CDR3 loop is CSAEDSALSSEAFF. CDR3 nucleotides: TGCAGTGCAGAGGACAGTGCTCTATCTTCTGAAGCTTTCTTT.

The chain is built from TRBV7-9 and TRBJ1-2, with D possibly being TRBD1 (5 bases). The CDR3 covers 13 residues. V lost 5 bases and J lost 2, with 9 bases in between. Per germline, CDR1 SEHNR and CDR2 FQNEAQ (reference sequence). This CDR3 is CASSVDTNYGYTF. DNA of the CDR3: TGTGCCAGCAGCGTGGACACGAACTATGGCTACACCTTC. The full variable domain, rest sourced from reference TRBV7-9 and TRBJ1-2, is DTGVSQNPRHKITKRGQNVTFRCDPISEHNRLYWYRQTLGQGPEFLTYFQNEAQLEKSRLLSDRFSAERPKGSFSTLEIQRTEQGDSAMYLCASSVDTNYGYTFGSGTRLTVV.

This clonotype appeared a few times. V gene TRBV7-2 combines with J gene TRBJ2-1; D possibly uses TRBD1 or TRBD2 (6 bases each). This CDR3 comprises 17 residues. V gave up 0 bases and J gave up 0 bases, with 12 bases separating them. The germline V gene encodes CDR1 SGHTA and CDR2 FQGNSA. The CDR3 protein is CASSLAGGYSSYNEQFF. In nucleotides, the CDR3 is TGTGCCAGCAGCTTAGCGGGGGGCTATAGCTCCTACAATGAGCAGTTCTTC.

The rearrangement joins TRBV7-8 to TRBJ2-1; tentative D call: TRBD2 (7 bases). In germline, CDR1 is SGHVS, CDR2 FQNEAQ. The V gene lost 1 base and the J gene lost 7 bases, with 17 bases spanning the gap. The CDR3 runs to 16 residues. In nucleotides, the CDR3 is TGTGCCAGCAGCTTAGAAGCCTGGGGGGGGCCGAATGAGCAGTTCTTC. Encoded protein: CASSLEAWGGPNEQFF.

This chain links TRBV7-2 with TRBJ2-5, with 8 bases identical to TRBD2. Germline V CDR1 and CDR2: SGHTA, FQGNSA. Trimming took 7 bases from V and 5 from J; bases not matched to a gene: 3. The CDR3 is made up of 12 amino acids. The CDR3 loop reads CASNIAGETQYF. CDR3 coding DNA: TGTGCCAGCAACATAGCGGGGGAGACCCAGTACTTC.

The V and J genes are TRBV18 and TRBJ2-3, with 12 bases matching TRBD2. Trimming at V came to 3 bases and at J to 7 bases, leaving 11 bases not matched to a gene. The CDR3 loop spans 17 amino acids. Germline CDR1 is KGHSH and CDR2 is LQKENI. The CDR3 DNA follows: TGTGCCAGCTCACCCCCTAGCGGGGGGGGAGCGTCGAATACGCAGTATTTT. It is translated as CASSPPSGGGASNTQYF.

The chain has TRBV5-4 and TRBJ2-7; D is perhaps TRBD1 (6 bases). Trimming stripped 4 bases from V and 0 bases from J, with 11 bases between. Germline V gene sequence: CDR1 SGHNT, CDR2 YYREEE (reference sequence). The CDR3 sequence is 14 residues long. The CDR3 DNA follows: TGTGCCAGCAGCAAACAGGGTAACTCCTACGAGCAGTACTTC. It is translated as CASSKQGNSYEQYF. Full variable domain (rest looked up from reference TRBV5-4 and TRBJ2-7): ETGVTQSPTHLIKTRGQQVTLRCSSQSGHNTVSWYQQALGQGPQFIFQYYREEENGRGNFPPRFSGLQFPNYSSELNVNALELDDSALYLCASSKQGNSYEQYFGPGTRLTVT.